This TCR beta chain stems from a study of OX40 agonist ivuxolimab in advanced cancers. Study at large: The study reported partial responses in three patients: one hepatocellular carcinoma, two cutaneous melanoma.

This clone was detected only once. Peripheral blood came from all dose cohorts at three timepoints. V lost 6 bases and J lost 6; bases outside the gene matches: 10. The CDR3 has 15 residues. Germline CDR1 MNHEY, CDR2 SMNVEV (reference sequence). Libraries were prepared by immunoSEQ multiplex PCR; TCRdb keeps only in-frame clonotypes and omits some of them. The sample lists around 29,000 clones; about 85% were seen once. This sequence joins TRBV27 and TRBJ2-2, with TRBD2 matching over 7 bases. Sequencing used CD4+ or CD8+ T cells sorted from blood, obtained in a trial of the OX40 agonist ivuxolimab. The TCR originated in an adult with an advanced solid tumor such as melanoma, head and neck, liver or kidney cancer. As DNA, the CDR3 is TGTGCCAGCAGGATATTCGGACTAGTCTCCGGGGAGCTGTTTTTT. It translates to CASRIFGLVSGELFF.